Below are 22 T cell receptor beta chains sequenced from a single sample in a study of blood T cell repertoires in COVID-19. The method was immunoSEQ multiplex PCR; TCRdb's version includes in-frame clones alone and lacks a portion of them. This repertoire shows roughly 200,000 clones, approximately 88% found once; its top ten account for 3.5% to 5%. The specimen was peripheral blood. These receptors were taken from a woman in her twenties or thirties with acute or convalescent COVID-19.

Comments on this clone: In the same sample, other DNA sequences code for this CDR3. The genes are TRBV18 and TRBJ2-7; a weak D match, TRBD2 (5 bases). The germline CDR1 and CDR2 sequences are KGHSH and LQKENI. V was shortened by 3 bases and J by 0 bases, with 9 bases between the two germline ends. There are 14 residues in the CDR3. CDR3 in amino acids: CASSPGVSSYEQYF. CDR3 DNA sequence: TGTGCCAGCTCACCCGGGGTAAGCTCCTACGAGCAGTACTTC.

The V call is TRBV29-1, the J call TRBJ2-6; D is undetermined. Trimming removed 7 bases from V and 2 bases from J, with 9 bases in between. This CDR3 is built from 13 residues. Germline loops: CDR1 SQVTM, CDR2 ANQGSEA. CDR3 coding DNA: TGCAGCGCGGACGCGACTGGGGCCAACGTCCTGACTTTC. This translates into CSADATGANVLTF.

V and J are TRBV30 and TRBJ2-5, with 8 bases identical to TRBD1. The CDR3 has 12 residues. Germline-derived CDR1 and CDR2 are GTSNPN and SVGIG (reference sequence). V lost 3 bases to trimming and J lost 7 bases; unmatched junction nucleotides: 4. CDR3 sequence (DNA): TGTGCCTGGAGCGAGACAGGGGTGACCCAGTACTTC. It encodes CAWSETGVTQYF.

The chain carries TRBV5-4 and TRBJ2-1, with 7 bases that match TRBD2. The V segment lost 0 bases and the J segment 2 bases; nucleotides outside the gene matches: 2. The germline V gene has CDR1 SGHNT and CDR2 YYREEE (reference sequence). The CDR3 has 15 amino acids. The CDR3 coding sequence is TGTGCCAGCAGCTTGGAGGGACTAACCTACAATGAGCAGTTCTTC. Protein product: CASSLEGLTYNEQFF.

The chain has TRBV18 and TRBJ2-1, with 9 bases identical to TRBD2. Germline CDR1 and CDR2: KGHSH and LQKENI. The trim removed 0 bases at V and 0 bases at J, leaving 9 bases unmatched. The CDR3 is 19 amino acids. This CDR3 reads CASSPPRLAGRGSYNEQFF. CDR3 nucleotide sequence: TGTGCCAGCTCACCACCGCGGCTAGCGGGACGCGGCTCCTACAATGAGCAGTTCTTC.

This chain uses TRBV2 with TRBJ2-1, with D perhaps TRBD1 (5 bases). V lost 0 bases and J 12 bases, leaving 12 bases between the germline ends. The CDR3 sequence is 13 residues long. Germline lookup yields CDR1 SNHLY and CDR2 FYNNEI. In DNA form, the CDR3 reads TGTGCCAGCAGTGAAGCGTTATTTAGGGGGCAGTTCTTC. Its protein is CASSEALFRGQFF.

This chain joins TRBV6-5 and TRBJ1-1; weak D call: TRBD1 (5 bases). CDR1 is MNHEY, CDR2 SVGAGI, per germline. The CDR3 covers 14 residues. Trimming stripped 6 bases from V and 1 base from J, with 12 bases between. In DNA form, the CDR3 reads TGTGCCAGCAGCCGGGGACTGTGGAACACTGAAGCTTTCTTT. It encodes CASSRGLWNTEAFF.

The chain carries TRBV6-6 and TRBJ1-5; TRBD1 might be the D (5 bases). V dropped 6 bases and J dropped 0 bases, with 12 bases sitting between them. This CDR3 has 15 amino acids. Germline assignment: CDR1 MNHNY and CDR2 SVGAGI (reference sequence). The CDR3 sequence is CASSRRDNSNQPQHF. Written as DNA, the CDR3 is TGTGCCAGCAGCCGCAGGGATAATAGCAATCAGCCCCAGCATTTT.

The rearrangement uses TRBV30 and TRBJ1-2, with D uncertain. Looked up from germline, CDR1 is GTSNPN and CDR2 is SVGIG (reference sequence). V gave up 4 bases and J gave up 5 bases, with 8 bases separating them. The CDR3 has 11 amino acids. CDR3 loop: CAWNWRYGYTF. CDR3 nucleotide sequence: TGTGCCTGGAACTGGCGGTATGGCTACACCTTC.

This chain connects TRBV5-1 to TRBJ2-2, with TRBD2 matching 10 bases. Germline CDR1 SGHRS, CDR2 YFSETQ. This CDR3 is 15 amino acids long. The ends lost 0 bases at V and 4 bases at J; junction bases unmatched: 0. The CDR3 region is CASSLGTSGTGELFF. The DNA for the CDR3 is TGCGCCAGCAGCTTGGGGACTAGCGGCACCGGGGAGCTGTTTTTT.

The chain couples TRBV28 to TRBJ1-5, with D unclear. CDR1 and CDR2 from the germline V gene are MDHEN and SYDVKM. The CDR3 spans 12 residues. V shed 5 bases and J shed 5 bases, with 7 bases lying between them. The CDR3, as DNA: TGTGCCAGCAGTATACCGGATCAGCCCCAGCATTTT. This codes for CASSIPDQPQHF.

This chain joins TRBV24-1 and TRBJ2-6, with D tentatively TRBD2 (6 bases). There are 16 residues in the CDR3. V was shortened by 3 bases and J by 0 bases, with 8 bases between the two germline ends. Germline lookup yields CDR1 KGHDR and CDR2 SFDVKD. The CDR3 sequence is CATSDEGGSGANVLTF. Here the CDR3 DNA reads TGTGCCACCAGTGATGAGGGAGGCTCTGGGGCCAACGTCCTGACTTTC.

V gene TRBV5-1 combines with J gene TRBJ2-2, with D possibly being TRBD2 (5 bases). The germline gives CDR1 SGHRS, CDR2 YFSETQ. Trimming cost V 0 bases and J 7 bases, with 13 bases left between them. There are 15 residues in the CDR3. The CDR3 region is CASSLDSGKNGELFF. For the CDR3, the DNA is TGCGCCAGCAGCTTGGATTCGGGAAAGAACGGGGAGCTGTTTTTT.

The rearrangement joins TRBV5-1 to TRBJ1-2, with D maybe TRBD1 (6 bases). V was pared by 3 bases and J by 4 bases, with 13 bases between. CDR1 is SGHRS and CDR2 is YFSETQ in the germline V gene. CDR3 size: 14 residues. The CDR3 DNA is TGCGCCAGCAGCTCCGGGACACCAAGCTATGGCTACACCTTC. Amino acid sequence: CASSSGTPSYGYTF.

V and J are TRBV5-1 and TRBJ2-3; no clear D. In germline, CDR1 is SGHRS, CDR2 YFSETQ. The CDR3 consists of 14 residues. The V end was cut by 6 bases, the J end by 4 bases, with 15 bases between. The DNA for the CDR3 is TGCGCCAGCAAAGGTTTGGCTGCGGCAGATACGCAGTATTTT. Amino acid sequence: CASKGLAAADTQYF.

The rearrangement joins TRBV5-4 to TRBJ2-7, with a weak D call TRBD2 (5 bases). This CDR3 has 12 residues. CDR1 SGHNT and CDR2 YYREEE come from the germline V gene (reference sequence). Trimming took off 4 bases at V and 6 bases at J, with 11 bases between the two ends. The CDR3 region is CASSRDEGEQYF. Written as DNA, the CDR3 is TGTGCCAGCAGCCGCGATGAGGGCGAGCAGTACTTC.

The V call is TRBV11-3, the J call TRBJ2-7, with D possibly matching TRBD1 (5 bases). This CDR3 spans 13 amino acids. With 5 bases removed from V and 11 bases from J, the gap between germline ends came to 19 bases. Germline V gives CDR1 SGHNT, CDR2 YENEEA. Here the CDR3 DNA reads TGTGCCAGCAGCCTAAGAGGTGCGGACAAGGAGTACTTC. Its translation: CASSLRGADKEYF.

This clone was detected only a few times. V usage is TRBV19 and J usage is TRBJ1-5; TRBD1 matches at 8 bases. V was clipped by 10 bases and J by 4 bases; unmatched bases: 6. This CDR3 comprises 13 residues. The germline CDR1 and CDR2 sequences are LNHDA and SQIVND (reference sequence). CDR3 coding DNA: TGTGCCACCGGACAGGGCCCTAATCAGCCCCAGCATTTT. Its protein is CATGQGPNQPQHF.

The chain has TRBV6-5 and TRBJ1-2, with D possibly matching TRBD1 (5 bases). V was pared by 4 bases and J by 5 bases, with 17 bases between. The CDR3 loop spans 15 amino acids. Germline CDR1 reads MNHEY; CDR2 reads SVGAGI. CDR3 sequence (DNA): TGTGCCAGCAGTTCACAGGTTACCCAGTCTTATGGCTACACCTTC. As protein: CASSSQVTQSYGYTF.

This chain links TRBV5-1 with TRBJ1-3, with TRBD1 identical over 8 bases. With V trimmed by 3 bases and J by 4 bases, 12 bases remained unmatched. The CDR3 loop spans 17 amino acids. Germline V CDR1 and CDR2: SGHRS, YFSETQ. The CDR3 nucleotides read TGCGCCAGCAGCTCACTGACGACAGGGGCTGCGGGAAACACCATATATTTT. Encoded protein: CASSSLTTGAAGNTIYF. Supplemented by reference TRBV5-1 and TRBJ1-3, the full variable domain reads KAGVTQTPRYLIKTRGQQVTLSCSPISGHRSVSWYQQTPGQGLQFLFEYFSETQRNKGNFPGRFSGRQFSNSRSEMNVSTLELGDSALYLCASSSLTTGAAGNTIYFGEGSWLTVV.

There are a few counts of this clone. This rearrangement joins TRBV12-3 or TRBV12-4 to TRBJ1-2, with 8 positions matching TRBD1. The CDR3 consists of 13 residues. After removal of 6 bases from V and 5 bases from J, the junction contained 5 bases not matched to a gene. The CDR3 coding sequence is TGTGCCAGCAGACTAGGACAGGGTTATGGCTACACCTTC. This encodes CASRLGQGYGYTF.

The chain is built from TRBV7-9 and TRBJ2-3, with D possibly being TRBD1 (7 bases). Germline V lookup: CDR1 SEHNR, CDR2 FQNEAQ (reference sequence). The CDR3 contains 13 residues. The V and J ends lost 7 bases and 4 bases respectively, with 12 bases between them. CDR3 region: CASTPGGSDTQYF. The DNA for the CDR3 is TGTGCCAGCACCCCAGGGGGGTCAGATACGCAGTATTTT.